One sample yielded the 16 T cell receptor beta chains listed below, sequenced in a study of OX40 agonist ivuxolimab in advanced cancers. Clones were sequenced by immunoSEQ multiplex PCR, and TCRdb holds only the in-frame ones, with some missing. The sample consists of nearly 20,000 clones, about 86% of them appearing once. This specimen was CD4+ or CD8+ T cells sorted from blood, taken in a trial of the OX40 agonist ivuxolimab. These receptors were collected from an adult with an advanced solid tumor such as melanoma, head and neck, liver or kidney cancer.

This clone has only a few counts. The chain links TRBV30 to TRBJ1-1; TRBD1 matches at 7 bases. This CDR3 contains 13 residues. Trimming removed 2 bases from V and 3 bases from J; junction bases left unmatched: 3. Germline V gene data show CDR1 as GTSNPN and CDR2 as SVGIG (reference sequence). The chain's CDR3 is CAWSPGTDTEAFF. The CDR3 coding sequence is TGTGCCTGGAGTCCCGGGACAGACACTGAAGCTTTCTTT. Using reference TRBV30 and TRBJ1-1 for the parts outside the CDR3, the full variable domain is SQTIHQWPATLVQPVGSPLSLECTVEGTSNPNLYWYRQAAGRGLQLLFYSVGIGQISSEVPQNLSASRPQDRQFILSSKKLLLSDSGFYLCAWSPGTDTEAFFGQGTRLTVV.

The J gene is TRBJ1-5, the V gene TRBV5-1; 8 positions match TRBD1. Germline loops: CDR1 SGHRS, CDR2 YFSETQ. This CDR3 has 14 amino acids. V was pared by 0 bases and J by 6 bases, with 2 bases of the junction left unmatched. CDR3 DNA sequence: TGCGCCAGCAGCTTGGAGACAGGGGTTCAGCCCCAGCATTTT. Protein: CASSLETGVQPQHF.

The chain employs TRBV27 and TRBJ1-6, with TRBD1 identical over 9 bases. The CDR3 covers 16 residues. In germline, CDR1 is MNHEY, CDR2 SMNVEV (reference sequence). V gave up 5 bases and J gave up 5 bases; unmatched junction bases: 7. CDR3 nucleotides: TGTGCCAGCAGTGGAAGGGACAGGGCTAATAATTCACCCCTCCACTTT. Translated: CASSGRDRANNSPLHF.

The chain couples TRBV10-3 to TRBJ2-3, with D tentatively TRBD2 (5 bases). CDR1 and CDR2 from the germline V gene are ENHRY and SYGVKD. CDR3 length: 12 amino acids. With 5 bases removed from V and 3 bases from J, the gap between germline ends came to 6 bases. The CDR3 DNA reads as TGTGCCATCAGTAGCGGAACAGATACGCAGTATTTT. Translated, it gives CAISSGTDTQYF.

The chain recombines TRBV21-1 with TRBJ2-2; the DNA was not compared with TRBD2, the D call given in the table. TRBV21-1 is a pseudogene locus. This CDR3 spans 17 amino acids. This chain's CDR3 is CASSNEGLAGPTGELFF. The CDR3, as DNA: TGTGCCAGCAGCAATGAAGGACTAGCGGGCCCAACCGGGGAGCTGTTTTTT.

The genes are TRBV19 and TRBJ1-2; 8 nucleotides agree with TRBD1. CDR3 size: 16 residues. J gave up 4 bases and V 5 bases, and 12 bases lay outside the gene matches. Germline values: CDR1 LNHDA, CDR2 SQIVND (reference sequence). The CDR3 here is CASSVRTGMIGYGYTF. Here the CDR3 DNA reads TGTGCCAGTAGTGTCCGGACAGGGATGATTGGCTATGGCTACACCTTC.

The CDR3 here is CASSWPSGGVGEAFF. In DNA, the CDR3 is TGTGCCAGCAGCTGGCCCTCGGGGGGCGTCGGTGAAGCTTTCTTT. The chain joins TRBV5-4 to TRBJ1-1, with D possibly matching TRBD1 (6 bases). V shed 3 bases and J shed 7 bases, with 19 bases lying between them. CDR3 length equals 15 residues. Germline V gene lookup returns CDR1 SGHNT and CDR2 YYREEE (reference sequence).

The DNA of the CDR3 is TGTGCCAGCAGCCCGCGAGGCCAGGGGATAGCAGATACGCAGTATTTT. Translation gives CASSPRGQGIADTQYF. This rearrangement joins TRBV7-9 to TRBJ2-3; maybe TRBD1 (6 bases). V was cut by 5 bases and J by 4 bases, with 19 bases left in between. CDR3 length: 16 residues. CDR1 is SEHNR, CDR2 FQNEAQ, per germline (reference sequence). Full variable domain (missing parts from reference TRBV7-9 and TRBJ2-3): DTGVSQNPRHKITKRGQNVTFRCDPISEHNRLYWYRQTLGQGPEFLTYFQNEAQLEKSRLLSDRFSAERPKGSFSTLEIQRTEQGDSAMYLCASSPRGQGIADTQYFGPGTRLTVL.

This clone appeared a single time. This sequence joins TRBV7-9 and TRBJ2-7; 9 bases are shared with TRBD1. V shed 3 bases and J 2 bases; nucleotides not matched to a gene: 5. The CDR3 runs 15 residues. Germline V gives CDR1 SEHNR, CDR2 FQNEAQ (reference sequence). This CDR3 reads CASSFPGQGAYEQYF. Here the CDR3 DNA reads TGTGCCAGCAGCTTCCCGGGACAGGGTGCCTACGAGCAGTACTTC.

The chain joins TRBV29-1 to TRBJ2-5; a weak D match, TRBD2 (5 bases). Near its end, the DNA agrees better with TRBJ2-7, so the J call may be wrong. The CDR3 is 10 amino acids. CDR1 is SQVTM and CDR2 is ANQGSEA in the germline V gene. CDR3 amino acids: CSVGENEQYF. The CDR3 DNA reads as TGCAGCGTGGGAGAGAACGAGCAGTACTTC.

The chain joins TRBV5-4 to TRBJ2-7; D may be TRBD2 (5 bases). The V end lost 4 bases, the J end lost 0 bases, and 14 bases lay between the germline ends. CDR3 length equals 15 residues. Germline loops: CDR1 SGHNT, CDR2 YYREEE (reference sequence). Written as DNA, the CDR3 is TGTGCCAGCAGCCCGTCCCGTGCGGGCTCCTACGAGCAGTACTTC. Translated, it gives CASSPSRAGSYEQYF.

This clone was seen just once. The chain carries TRBV28 and TRBJ2-5; 7 nucleotides align to TRBD1. The end of the DNA is better explained by TRBJ2-7, so the J call may be wrong. The V gene's germline CDR1 is MDHEN and CDR2 SYDVKM. There are 13 residues in the CDR3. CDR3 in DNA: TGTGCCAGCAGAACCGGGACAGTGTACGAGCAGTACTTC. Protein: CASRTGTVYEQYF.

This chain joins TRBV7-2 and TRBJ2-7; D ambiguous. Germline assignment: CDR1 SGHTA and CDR2 FQGNSA. CDR3 length equals 13 residues. V was pared by 3 bases and J by 6 bases, with 12 bases between. In nucleotides, the CDR3 is TGTGCCAGCAGCTTCGAGACCCGACGCGAGCAGTACTTC. Residues: CASSFETRREQYF.

The rearrangement links TRBV10-2 to TRBJ1-1; 7 positions agree with TRBD1. CDR3 length: 14 amino acids. V was clipped by 3 bases and J by 7 bases; unmatched bases: 8. CDR1 and CDR2 from the germline V gene are WSHSY and SAAADI. The CDR3 region has the DNA TGCGCCAGCAGTGAAACAGGGGCTAGGAGTGAAGCTTTCTTT. Residues: CASSETGARSEAFF.

The V and J genes are TRBV29-1 and TRBJ2-7, with 8 bases fitting TRBD2. The V gene end was trimmed by 1 base and the J gene end by 2 bases; junction bases not matched to a gene: 10. The CDR3 totals 16 residues. Per the germline V gene, CDR1 is SQVTM and CDR2 is ANQGSEA. This CDR3 is CSVEGAAGGRPYEQYF. Here the CDR3 DNA reads TGCAGCGTTGAAGGAGCCGCGGGAGGTAGGCCCTACGAGCAGTACTTC.

The chain employs TRBV18 and TRBJ2-3; D uncertain. Germline CDR1 KGHSH, CDR2 LQKENI. The CDR3 consists of 12 residues. V was shortened by 3 bases and J by 5 bases, with 6 bases between the two germline ends. The CDR3 nucleotides read TGTGCCAGCTCACCGCAAGGAGATACGCAGTATTTT. Its protein is CASSPQGDTQYF.